The 10 T cell receptor beta chains given below trace back to one sample, sequenced in a study of T cell repertoires in cytomegalovirus infection. One entry per CDR3 protein results from TCRdb running MiXCR on the reads. Seen here are more than 650,000 distinct CDR3 sequences, roughly a third observed once, and the top ten hold 2.5% to 3%. The sequencing input was PBMCs. These receptors all stem from a human donor in good health (CMV status not recorded). Some clones in this sample may be carry-over from other donors' samples.

This clonotype was recorded many times. This chain joins TRBV25-1 and TRBJ2-1; no reliable D call. The CDR3 sequence is 12 residues long. CDR1 and CDR2 from the germline V gene are MGHDK and SYGVNS. Trimming left V 6 bases short and J 1 base short, with 4 bases between. This CDR3 reads CASRASYNEQFF. As DNA, the CDR3 is TGTGCCAGCAGGGCTTCCTACAATGAGCAGTTCTTC.

The rearrangement uses TRBV24-1 and TRBJ1-5; D is undetermined. Germline-derived CDR1 and CDR2 are KGHDR and SFDVKD. V lost 3 bases to trimming and J lost 5 bases, with 16 bases between them. The CDR3 spans 16 residues. CDR3 bases: TGTGCCACCAGTGATCCGACTTTGGGGTCGGATCAGCCCCAGCATTTT. Amino acid sequence: CATSDPTLGSDQPQHF.

Note on this clonotype: Compared with germline, one end of the junction differs, possibly owing to a read error. The chain has TRBV7-6 and TRBJ2-7; D tentatively reads TRBD1 or TRBD2 (6 bases each). Germline V CDR1 and CDR2: SGHVS, FNYEAQ. CDR3 length: 15 amino acids. The CDR3 reads CASTPPGGGSYEQYF. The CDR3 region has the DNA TGTGCTAGCACCCCTCCCGGAGGGGGCTCCTACGAGCAGTACTTC.

The chain couples TRBV5-4 to TRBJ1-6; 12 bases align to TRBD1. Germline CDR1 and CDR2: SGHNT and YYREEE (reference sequence). The CDR3 is made up of 16 amino acids. V shed 4 bases and J 6 bases; nucleotides not matched to a gene: 5. As DNA, the CDR3 is TGTGCCAGCAGCCGGGGACAGGGGGCACTTAATTCACCCCTCCACTTT. Amino acid sequence: CASSRGQGALNSPLHF. The full variable domain, completed using reference TRBV5-4 and TRBJ1-6, is ETGVTQSPTHLIKTRGQQVTLRCSSQSGHNTVSWYQQALGQGPQFIFQYYREEENGRGNFPPRFSGLQFPNYSSELNVNALELDDSALYLCASSRGQGALNSPLHFGNGTRLTVT.

The sample holds many counts of this clonotype. The chain couples TRBV11-2 to TRBJ2-5; D call uncertain. Germline lookup yields CDR1 SGHAT and CDR2 FQNNGV. Between the trimmed V and J ends, which lost 1 base and 9 bases, there was a span of 3 bases. The CDR3 loop spans 10 amino acids. CDR3 amino acids: CASSLGAQYF. In nucleotides, the CDR3 is TGTGCCAGCAGCTTAGGGGCCCAGTACTTC. Full variable domain (remainder filled in from reference TRBV11-2 and TRBJ2-5): EAGVAQSPRYKIIEKRQSVAFWCNPISGHATLYWYQQILGQGPKLLIQFQNNGVVDDSQLPKDRFSAERLKGVDSTLKIQPAKLEDSAVYLCASSLGAQYFGPGTRLLVL.

In its sample, this clonotype was seen many times. The chain joins TRBV7-2 to TRBJ1-2, with a tentative D call TRBD1 (5 bases). Trimming pared 2 bases from V and 7 bases from J, leaving 11 bases between. This CDR3 has 13 amino acids. CDR1 and CDR2 (germline): SGHTA, FQGNSA. The CDR3 spells CASSLHGASGYTF. Written as DNA, the CDR3 is TGTGCCAGCAGCTTACATGGGGCGTCTGGCTACACCTTC.

As regards this clonotype: The junction and the germline gene differ at one end; a read error may be behind it. The chain couples TRBV28 to TRBJ2-1, with 9 bases matching TRBD1. Germline CDR1 reads MDHEN; CDR2 reads SYDVKM. The CDR3 spans 15 residues. In nucleotides, the CDR3 is TGTGACAGCAGTTATGCGGGACAGGGTTACGATGAGCATTTCTTC. It is translated as CDSSYAGQGYDEHFF.

This clonotype was recorded a few times. The chain combines TRBV6-1 with TRBJ1-1; TRBD1 matches 8 bases. Germline CDR1 and CDR2: MNHNS and SASEGT. The V and J ends lost 8 bases and 7 bases, in that order; junction bases with no gene match: 9. The CDR3 runs 13 residues. The CDR3 bases are TGTGCCAGCGTTTGGACAGGGAGGGGTGAAGCTTTCTTT. It specifies CASVWTGRGEAFF.

The rearrangement joins TRBV2 to TRBJ1-4; no firm D call. Germline CDR1 is SNHLY and CDR2 is FYNNEI. This CDR3 contains 13 residues. Trimming shortened V by 2 bases and J by 5 bases, and 6 bases separated the two germline ends. CDR3 residues: CASSERLNEKLFF. The DNA for the CDR3 is TGTGCCAGCAGTGAACGGCTGAATGAAAAACTGTTTTTT.

This clonotype appeared a few times. The chain carries TRBV11-2 and TRBJ1-5; possible D gene TRBD1, 5 bases. Germline CDR1 and CDR2: SGHAT and FQNNGV. This CDR3 comprises 15 residues. Trimming shortened V by 1 base and J by 7 bases, and 14 bases separated the two germline ends. CDR3 protein: CASSLGTRGDQPQHF. CDR3 coding DNA: TGTGCCAGCAGCTTAGGGACAAGAGGGGACCAGCCCCAGCATTTT.